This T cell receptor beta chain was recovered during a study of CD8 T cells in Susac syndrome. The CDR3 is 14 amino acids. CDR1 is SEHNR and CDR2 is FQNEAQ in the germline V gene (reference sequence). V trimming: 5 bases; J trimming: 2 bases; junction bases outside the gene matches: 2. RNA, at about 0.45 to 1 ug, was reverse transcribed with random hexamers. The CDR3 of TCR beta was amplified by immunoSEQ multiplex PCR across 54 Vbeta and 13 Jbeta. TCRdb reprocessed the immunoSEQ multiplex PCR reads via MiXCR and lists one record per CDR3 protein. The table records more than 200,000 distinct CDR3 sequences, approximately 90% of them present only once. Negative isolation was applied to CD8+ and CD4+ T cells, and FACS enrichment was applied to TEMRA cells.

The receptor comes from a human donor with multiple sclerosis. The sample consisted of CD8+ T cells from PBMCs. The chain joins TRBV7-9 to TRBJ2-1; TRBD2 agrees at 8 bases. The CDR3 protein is CASSPGGAYNEQFF. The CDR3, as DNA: TGTGCCAGCAGCCCCGGGGGGGCCTACAATGAGCAGTTCTTC.